The text below deals with one TCR beta chain. This clone occurred a few times. Its antigen is unknown. No qualities accompany the bases; no much larger clone lies one base away. Libraries came from the immunoSEQ multiplex PCR assay. The table was pulled from immuneACCESS by TCRdb, which kept in-frame rearrangements only. Such tables lose some clones; where checked, under half of the loss comes from unresolved V genes, and the rest has no known cause. The sample table records about 5,000 clones; roughly 60% of these occur just once. Less than 25% of the sample is held by the ten biggest clonotypes. The data belong to a study of CD4+ T cells in melanoma (dated by TCRdb to between 2021 and 2024). Looking at the study overall: The study examined neoantigen-specific CD4+ T cells in human melanoma.

What the research found in general, with its limitations: Neoantigen-specific CD4+ T cells were reported to be correlated with the function of CD8+ T cells, macrophages and B cells. Neoantigen-specific CD4+ T cells in melanoma were reported to show diverse differentiation states.

Donors were patients with melanoma. The germline V gene provides CDR1 SNHLY and CDR2 FYNNEI. Trimmed from V: 6 bases; trimmed from J: 2 bases; junction bases lacking a gene match: 8. The CDR3 measures 15 amino acids from cysteine to phenylalanine. Just CDR3 DNA is preserved here, 45 bases in frame from base 1. The sample was cells from a culture (not recorded whether cultured in vitro). The chain joins TRBV2 to TRBJ1-1; 8 middle bases align to TRBD1. The origin of this receptor is a human donor with melanoma. The nucleotides are TGTGCCAGCAGCCCGTGGACAGGGATAAACACTGAAGCTTTCTTT. The resulting protein is CASSPWTGINTEAFF. Here the CDR3 is joined to the reference TRBV2 and TRBJ1-1 genes, and the full variable domain is: EPEVTQTPSHQVTQMGQEVILRCVPISNHLYFYWYRQILGQKVEFLVSFYNNEISEKSEIFDDQFSVERPDGSNFTLKIRSTKLEDSAMYFCASSPWTGINTEAFFGQGTRLTVV.